This passage covers 6 T cell receptor beta chains from one sample sequenced in a study of cytomegalovirus exposure and HLA in healthy donors. In the PCR, 60 Vbeta and 13 Jbeta primers were used. Sequenced by immunoSEQ multiplex PCR; TCRdb stores in-frame clones only, minus some. The data hold over 110,000 clones, with about four fifths observed a single time. The specimen sequenced was PBMCs. Source of these receptors: a male donor in good health and CMV-seronegative.

In its sample, this clone was seen once. The chain uses TRBV5-1 and TRBJ2-1; 8 bases match TRBD2. This CDR3 has 16 residues. The junction had 10 bases not matched to a gene; V was cut back by 4 bases and J by 4 bases. The germline gives CDR1 SGHRS, CDR2 YFSETQ. In DNA form, the CDR3 reads TGCGCCAGCAGCCTCCCGGCCAGCGGGAGTTACAATGAGCAGTTCTTC. Protein: CASSLPASGSYNEQFF.

This clone was found once. The chain carries TRBV9 and TRBJ1-3, with 7 bases fitting TRBD1. This CDR3 is built from 16 residues. V lost 0 bases, J lost 0 bases, and 3 bases stayed unmatched. Germline V CDR1 and CDR2: SGDLS, YYNGEE. CDR3 in amino acids: CASSVGGTVSGNTIYF. CDR3 bases: TGTGCCAGCAGCGTAGGGGGGACAGTCTCTGGAAACACCATATATTTT.

The chain employs TRBV5-1 and TRBJ1-2, with D tentatively TRBD1 (5 bases). V lost 0 bases and J lost 2, with 5 bases in between. Germline CDR1 is SGHRS and CDR2 is YFSETQ. The CDR3 is made up of 13 amino acids. In nucleotides, the CDR3 is TGCGCCAGCAGCTTGGGACAGAACTATGGCTACACCTTC. Its protein is CASSLGQNYGYTF. Full variable domain (missing parts from reference TRBV5-1 and TRBJ1-2): KAGVTQTPRYLIKTRGQQVTLSCSPISGHRSVSWYQQTPGQGLQFLFEYFSETQRNKGNFPGRFSGRQFSNSRSEMNVSTLELGDSALYLCASSLGQNYGYTFGSGTRLTVV.

The rearrangement joins TRBV7-9 to TRBJ1-2; D is perhaps TRBD1 (6 bases). Trimming took off 3 bases at V and 0 bases at J, with 14 bases between the two ends. CDR1 is SEHNR, CDR2 FQNEAQ, per germline (reference sequence). This CDR3 has 16 amino acids. The CDR3 bases are TGTGCCAGCAGCTTGGGCGGGGGCCAAGCTAACTATGGCTACACCTTC. Translating it yields CASSLGGGQANYGYTF.

The CDR3 nucleotides are TGTGCCAGCAGCGTTAAGTCTAGCGGGAACTACGAGCAGTACTTC. It translates to CASSVKSSGNYEQYF. The chain carries TRBV7-2 and TRBJ2-7, with 9 bases matching TRBD2. The junction had 8 bases not matched to a gene; V was cut back by 5 bases and J by 3 bases. From germline, CDR1 is SGHTA and CDR2 FQGNSA. This CDR3 has 15 residues.

The chain recombines TRBV5-1 with TRBJ2-2; TRBD1 matches 8 bases. This CDR3 has 14 residues. Germline loops: CDR1 SGHRS, CDR2 YFSETQ. Trimming removed 3 bases from V and 7 bases from J; junction bases left unmatched: 5. CDR3 sequence (DNA): TGCGCCAGCAGCTACGGACAGGGCTACGGGGAGCTGTTTTTT. Amino acid sequence: CASSYGQGYGELFF.